This TCR beta chain was sequenced for a study of OX40 agonist ivuxolimab in advanced cancers. Study overall: Cohort: approximately 83% men, mean age approximately 64, aged about 20 to 85.

Autoimmune disease history or systemic immunosuppression disqualified patients. A word on this clone: The antigen is undetermined.

Overall study findings and caveats: There were, on average, more expanded clones in CD8+ T cells than in CD4+.

The CDR3 is 16 residues long. The V gene end was trimmed by 4 bases and the J gene end by 3 bases; junction bases not matched to a gene: 7. The germline V gene has CDR1 MNHEY and CDR2 SMNVEV (reference sequence). Assay: immunoSEQ multiplex PCR; the TCRdb copy retains only in-frame clones and omits some. The profile shows around 17,000 clones, 75% to 90% of them singletons. The sample was CD4+ or CD8+ T cells sorted from blood, taken in a trial of the OX40 agonist ivuxolimab. The receptor was isolated from an adult with an advanced solid tumor such as melanoma, head and neck, liver or kidney cancer. The V and J genes are TRBV27 and TRBJ2-7, with TRBD2 identical over 12 bases. In DNA, the CDR3 is TGTGCCAGCAGTTCGTCGGGACTAGCGGGCTTCTACGAGCAGTACTTC. Its protein product is CASSSSGLAGFYEQYF.